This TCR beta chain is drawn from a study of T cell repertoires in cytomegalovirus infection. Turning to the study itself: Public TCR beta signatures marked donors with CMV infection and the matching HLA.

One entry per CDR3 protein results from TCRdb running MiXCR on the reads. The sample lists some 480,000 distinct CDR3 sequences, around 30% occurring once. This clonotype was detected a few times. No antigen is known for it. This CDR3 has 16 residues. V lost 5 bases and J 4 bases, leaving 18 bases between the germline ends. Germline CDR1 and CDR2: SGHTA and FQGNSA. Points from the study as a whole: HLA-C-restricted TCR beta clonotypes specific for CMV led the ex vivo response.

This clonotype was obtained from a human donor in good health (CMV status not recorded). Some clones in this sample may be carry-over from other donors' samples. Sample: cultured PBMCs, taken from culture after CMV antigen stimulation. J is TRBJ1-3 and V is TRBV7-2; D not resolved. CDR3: CASSLSPSTQGNTIYF. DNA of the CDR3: TGTGCCAGCAGCCTCTCCCCCTCCACACAGGGAAACACCATATATTTT.